The 29 T cell receptor beta chains presented below share a single source sample, sequenced in a study of beta chain features in type 1 diabetes. The whole isolated RNA underwent reverse transcription, so sequencing captured expressed TCRB transcripts. The repertoire was sequenced with immunoSEQ multiplex PCR; TCRdb's copy has only in-frame clones and lacks some. The data hold a few hundred thousand clones, with roughly 30% observed a single time. The sequenced sample consisted of naive CD4+ T cells from blood. All receptors come from a man between 18 and 29 years old in good health.

V and J are TRBV30 and TRBJ1-1; no firm D call. From germline, CDR1 is GTSNPN and CDR2 SVGIG (reference sequence). The CDR3 consists of 13 residues. The V and J ends lost 3 bases and 3 bases respectively, with 11 bases between them. The CDR3 coding sequence is TGTGCCTGGAGGCCCAGTCGGGACACTGAAGCTTTCTTT. Translating it yields CAWRPSRDTEAFF.

V usage is TRBV30 and J usage is TRBJ2-7; 8 nucleotides agree with TRBD1. Germline V gene sequence: CDR1 GTSNPN, CDR2 SVGIG (reference sequence). CDR3 length equals 12 residues. The V and J ends lost 4 bases and 6 bases, in that order; junction bases with no gene match: 5. The CDR3, as DNA: TGTGCCTGGAACTTCGACAGGGGCGAGCAGTACTTC. This codes for CAWNFDRGEQYF.

The rearrangement uses TRBV5-1 and TRBJ2-3, with 10 bases aligning to TRBD2. The V gene end was trimmed by 2 bases and the J gene end by 4 bases; junction bases not matched to a gene: 4. The CDR3 has 15 residues. The germline gives CDR1 SGHRS, CDR2 YFSETQ. CDR3 protein: CASSFPSGSSDTQYF. The CDR3 DNA sequence: TGCGCCAGCAGCTTTCCTAGCGGGAGCTCAGATACGCAGTATTTT. The full variable domain, its missing parts supplied by reference TRBV5-1 and TRBJ2-3, is KAGVTQTPRYLIKTRGQQVTLSCSPISGHRSVSWYQQTPGQGLQFLFEYFSETQRNKGNFPGRFSGRQFSNSRSEMNVSTLELGDSALYLCASSFPSGSSDTQYFGPGTRLTVL.

The table lists this clone with a few counts. The genes are TRBV5-4 and TRBJ2-1, with TRBD1 matching over 9 bases. Germline-derived CDR1 and CDR2 are SGHNT and YYREEE (reference sequence). This CDR3 region has 15 residues. Trimming cost V 3 bases and J 4 bases; bases outside gene matches: 5. CDR3 in DNA: TGTGCCAGCAGCTCGGTCGGGACAGGGTACAATGAGCAGTTCTTC. Translation: CASSSVGTGYNEQFF.

This clone has a single count. The rearrangement joins TRBV5-1 to TRBJ2-2, with D unclear. CDR1 is SGHRS, CDR2 YFSETQ, per germline. There are 16 residues in the CDR3. The V end was cut by 0 bases, the J end by 1 base, with 10 bases between. The CDR3 nucleotides are TGCGCCAGCAGCTTGGGGCCAGTTCAGAACACCGGGGAGCTGTTTTTT. Translated: CASSLGPVQNTGELFF.

V gene TRBV10-1 combines with J gene TRBJ2-1; TRBD1 agrees at 10 bases. This CDR3 contains 13 residues. Looked up from germline, CDR1 is WNHNN and CDR2 is SYGVQD (reference sequence). Unmatched junction bases numbered 3, after V lost 4 bases and J lost 9 bases. The CDR3 protein is CASSVGQGFEQFF. CDR3 DNA: TGCGCCAGCAGTGTGGGACAGGGGTTTGAGCAGTTCTTC.

CDR3: CASSPIGASSSGANVLTF. Written as DNA, the CDR3 is TGTGCCAGCAGCCCCATCGGGGCCTCCAGCTCTGGGGCCAACGTCCTGACTTTC. The chain recombines TRBV7-9 with TRBJ2-6; D possibly matches TRBD1 or TRBD2 (5 bases each). CDR3 length: 18 amino acids. The V gene's germline CDR1 is SEHNR and CDR2 FQNEAQ (reference sequence). V gave up 5 bases and J gave up 0 bases, with 17 bases separating them.

Only a few counts were recorded for this clone. The chain uses TRBV7-7 and TRBJ2-1, with 10 bases fitting TRBD1. This CDR3 contains 15 residues. V shed 5 bases and J 7 bases; nucleotides not matched to a gene: 8. Germline V gene sequence: CDR1 SSHAT, CDR2 FNYEAQ (reference sequence). The CDR3 region has the DNA TGTGCCAGCAGCCTTCGACAGGGGGCGCGTAATGAGCAGTTCTTC. Translated, it gives CASSLRQGARNEQFF. The full variable domain, completed using reference TRBV7-7 and TRBJ2-1, is GAGVSQSPRYKVTKRGQDVTLRCDPISSHATLYWYQQALGQGPEFLTYFNYEAQPDKSGLPSDRFSAERPEGSISTLTIQRTEQRDSAMYRCASSLRQGARNEQFFGPGTRLTVL.

In this sample, this clone turned up a few times. The rearrangement uses TRBV25-1 and TRBJ2-2; D remains ambiguous. Germline V CDR1 and CDR2: MGHDK, SYGVNS. CDR3 length: 15 amino acids. V was cut by 3 bases and J by 0 bases, with 8 bases left in between. The CDR3 nucleotides read TGTGCCAGCAGTGACGTTAGGACGAACACCGGGGAGCTGTTTTTT. As protein: CASSDVRTNTGELFF. Together with reference TRBV25-1 and TRBJ2-2, the CDR3 gives the full variable domain: EADIYQTPRYLVIGTGKKITLECSQTMGHDKMYWYQQDPGMELHLIHYSYGVNSTEKGDLSSESTVSRIRTEHFPLTLESARPSHTSQYLCASSDVRTNTGELFFGEGSRLTVL.

This clone has more than one count but fewer than ten. The CDR3 nucleotides are TGTGCCAGCAGCTTAGCCGGGTCGCTATACGAGCAGTACTTC. Amino acids: CASSLAGSLYEQYF. This sequence joins TRBV7-8 and TRBJ2-7; D unclear. The V gene's germline CDR1 is SGHVS and CDR2 FQNEAQ. CDR3 length: 14 amino acids. The V end was cut by 0 bases, the J end by 4 bases, with 10 bases between.

The J gene is TRBJ2-7, the V gene TRBV11-2, with 8 nucleotides matching TRBD2. CDR1 is SGHAT and CDR2 is FQNNGV in the germline V gene. The CDR3 sequence is 14 residues long. Unmatched junction bases numbered 2, after V lost 2 bases and J lost 2 bases. The CDR3 coding sequence is TGTGCCAGCAGCTTAATAGCGGGGACCTACGAGCAGTACTTC. Its translation is CASSLIAGTYEQYF.

The chain uses TRBV4-2 and TRBJ2-2, with D possibly TRBD2 on 6 matching bases. The CDR3 spans 16 residues. CDR1 is LGHNA and CDR2 is YNFKEQ in the germline V gene. V lost 2 bases to trimming and J lost 7 bases, with 17 bases between them. The CDR3 loop is CASSQPLGDSSGELFF. The CDR3 nucleotides are TGTGCCAGCAGCCAACCCCTGGGGGACTCGAGCGGGGAGCTGTTTTTT.

This clone came up a few times. This chain links TRBV5-4 with TRBJ1-1; 9 bases match TRBD1. The CDR3 length is 15 residues. J was trimmed by 3 bases and V by 4 bases; bases with no gene match: 7. Germline CDR1 reads SGHNT; CDR2 reads YYREEE (reference sequence). The CDR3 loop reads CASSRTGARDTEAFF. The CDR3 DNA is TGTGCCAGCAGCAGGACAGGGGCACGGGACACTGAAGCTTTCTTT.

This chain uses TRBV30 with TRBJ2-6; D may match TRBD1 or TRBD2 (5 bases each). Germline loops: CDR1 GTSNPN, CDR2 SVGIG (reference sequence). The CDR3 runs 14 residues. V lost 5 bases to trimming and J lost 2 bases, with 10 bases between them. CDR3 DNA sequence: TGTGCCTGGGCAGGGAGCCCTGGGGCCAACGTCCTGACTTTC. Amino acids: CAWAGSPGANVLTF.

A few counts support this clone. This chain joins TRBV2 and TRBJ2-1, with 10 bases identical to TRBD2. V was clipped by 8 bases and J by 7 bases; unmatched bases: 8. The CDR3 totals 14 residues. The germline gives CDR1 SNHLY, CDR2 FYNNEI. The CDR3 coding sequence is TGTGCCAGCCGCCTAGCGGGAGCTGCTAATGAGCAGTTCTTC. Its translation is CASRLAGAANEQFF.

This clone was seen a single time. The chain carries TRBV28 and TRBJ2-3; no clear D. Germline values: CDR1 MDHEN, CDR2 SYDVKM. The CDR3 covers 12 residues. The germline V and J ends were trimmed by 2 bases and 5 bases, with 5 bases remaining between them. The CDR3 loop reads CASSLPRDTQYF. As DNA, the CDR3 is TGTGCCAGCAGTTTACCCCGAGATACGCAGTATTTT.

This rearrangement joins TRBV11-2 to TRBJ2-1, with TRBD2 identical over 7 bases. This CDR3 contains 13 residues. Germline CDR1 and CDR2: SGHAT and FQNNGV. V gave up 5 bases and J gave up 6 bases; unmatched junction bases: 4. CDR3 sequence (DNA): TGTGCCAGCAGCCCAAGGACTAGCAATGAGCAGTTCTTC. This translates into CASSPRTSNEQFF.

This clone was seen a few times. This chain joins TRBV19 and TRBJ1-2, with D unclear. Trimming removed 3 bases at V and 1 base at J, with 6 bases between. Per germline, CDR1 LNHDA and CDR2 SQIVND (reference sequence). This CDR3 region has 13 residues. The CDR3 nucleotides read TGTGCCAGTAGTATCATTGATAACTATGGCTACACCTTC. Its translation: CASSIIDNYGYTF.

As for this clone: Within the sample, other DNA sequences also encode this same CDR3. This chain joins TRBV7-9 and TRBJ2-3; D call uncertain. V lost 5 bases to trimming and J lost 5 bases, with 5 bases between them. The CDR3 contains 11 residues. CDR1 and CDR2 (germline): SEHNR, FQNEAQ (reference sequence). The CDR3 reads CASSLKDTQYF. CDR3 sequence (DNA): TGTGCCAGCAGCCTCAAAGATACGCAGTATTTT.

This clone was observed a few times. The chain is built from TRBV28 and TRBJ1-2; TRBD1 aligns across 7 bases. Germline V lookup: CDR1 MDHEN, CDR2 SYDVKM. This CDR3 comprises 15 residues. Trimming at V came to 0 bases and at J to 6 bases, leaving 7 bases not matched to a gene. This CDR3 is CASSLWDGTDHGYTF. In nucleotides, the CDR3 is TGTGCCAGCAGTTTATGGGACGGGACAGACCATGGCTACACCTTC.

This clone was counted between two and nine times. The rearrangement uses TRBV9 and TRBJ2-2; D unresolved. This CDR3 comprises 14 residues. Per the germline V gene, CDR1 is SGDLS and CDR2 is YYNGEE. V gave up 5 bases and J gave up 0 bases, with 8 bases separating them. CDR3: CASSAISNTGELFF. DNA of the CDR3: TGTGCCAGCAGTGCAATTTCGAACACCGGGGAGCTGTTTTTT.

The genes are TRBV7-9 and TRBJ2-7, with D perhaps assigned TRBD1 or TRBD2 (5 bases each). CDR3 size: 14 residues. Trimming stripped 5 bases from V and 5 bases from J, with 16 bases between. The germline V gene has CDR1 SEHNR and CDR2 FQNEAQ (reference sequence). This CDR3 reads CASSRRGRADEQYF. In nucleotides, the CDR3 is TGTGCCAGCAGCCGTCGGGGCAGGGCCGACGAGCAGTACTTC.

In its sample, this clone was seen a few times. The chain employs TRBV15 and TRBJ2-1; D is possibly TRBD2 (5 bases). V lost 1 base and J 6 bases, leaving 13 bases between the germline ends. Germline assignment: CDR1 LNHNV and CDR2 YYDKDF (reference sequence). The CDR3 contains 15 residues. The CDR3 DNA sequence: TGTGCCACCAGCAGAGGGGCGGGCAGAGCCAATGAGCAGTTCTTC. This codes for CATSRGAGRANEQFF.

This clone was seen a few times. The V gene is TRBV10-3, the J gene TRBJ1-1, with D possibly matching TRBD1 (5 bases). CDR3 length equals 14 residues. V was trimmed by 5 bases and J by 5 bases, leaving 15 bases between them. CDR1 ENHRY and CDR2 SYGVKD come from the germline V gene. Here the CDR3 reads CAISTPGLGTEAFF. The CDR3 DNA follows: TGTGCCATCAGTACTCCGGGGCTGGGGACTGAAGCTTTCTTT.

This clone was seen a handful of times. The chain recombines TRBV5-4 with TRBJ2-7; D perhaps matches TRBD2 (6 bases). Germline V gene data show CDR1 as SGHNT and CDR2 as YYREEE (reference sequence). The V end was cut by 2 bases, the J end by 0 bases, with 12 bases between. The CDR3 is 15 residues long. The CDR3 loop is CASSLLGGTSYEQYF. DNA for the CDR3: TGTGCCAGCAGCTTATTAGGCGGGACCTCCTACGAGCAGTACTTC. Combining the CDR3 with reference TRBV5-4 and TRBJ2-7 gives the whole variable domain ETGVTQSPTHLIKTRGQQVTLRCSSQSGHNTVSWYQQALGQGPQFIFQYYREEENGRGNFPPRFSGLQFPNYSSELNVNALELDDSALYLCASSLLGGTSYEQYFGPGTRLTVT.

This chain links TRBV6-6 with TRBJ2-1, with D perhaps TRBD1 (6 bases). This CDR3 has 13 amino acids. CDR1 and CDR2 from the germline V gene are MNHNY and SVGAGI (reference sequence). Trimming removed 6 bases at V and 4 bases at J, with 10 bases between. In DNA form, the CDR3 reads TGTGCCAGCAGCCCTGGACAGTACAATGAGCAGTTCTTC. It translates to CASSPGQYNEQFF.

The chain links TRBV20-1 to TRBJ2-2, with D possibly TRBD2 on 5 matching bases. CDR1 and CDR2 (germline): DFQATT, SNEGSKA (reference sequence). The CDR3 is made up of 10 amino acids. This CDR3 is CSAGSGELFF. The CDR3 coding sequence is TGCAGCGCGGGCTCAGGGGAGCTGTTTTTT.

This rearrangement joins TRBV30 to TRBJ2-5; perhaps TRBD2 as D (5 bases). The tail of the sequence fits TRBJ2-7 better, so the J call may be wrong. Germline CDR1 is GTSNPN and CDR2 is SVGIG (reference sequence). This CDR3 is built from 12 residues. The chain's CDR3 is CAWSVYGNEQYF. As DNA, the CDR3 is TGTGCCTGGAGTGTATACGGGAACGAGCAGTACTTC.

The chain employs TRBV7-2 and TRBJ1-1; tentatively, D is TRBD1 (6 bases). V dropped 1 base and J dropped 5 bases, with 14 bases sitting between them. Germline V gives CDR1 SGHTA, CDR2 FQGNSA. The CDR3 covers 15 residues. The CDR3 loop is CASSLVQAGATEAFF. Written as DNA, the CDR3 is TGTGCCAGCAGCTTAGTACAGGCGGGGGCGACTGAAGCTTTCTTT.